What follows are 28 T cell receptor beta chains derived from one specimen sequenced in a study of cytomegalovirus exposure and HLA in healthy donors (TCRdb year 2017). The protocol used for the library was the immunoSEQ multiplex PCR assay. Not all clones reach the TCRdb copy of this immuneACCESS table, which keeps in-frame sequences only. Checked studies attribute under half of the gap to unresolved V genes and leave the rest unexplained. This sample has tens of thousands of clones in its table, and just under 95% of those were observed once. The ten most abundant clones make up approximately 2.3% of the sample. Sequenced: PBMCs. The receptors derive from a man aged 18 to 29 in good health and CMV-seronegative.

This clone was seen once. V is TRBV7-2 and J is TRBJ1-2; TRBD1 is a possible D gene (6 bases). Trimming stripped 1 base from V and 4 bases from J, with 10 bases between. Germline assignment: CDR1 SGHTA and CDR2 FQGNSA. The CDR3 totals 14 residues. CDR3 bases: TGTGCCAGCAGCTTAGGGCAGGGGAGCTATGGCTACACCTTC. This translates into CASSLGQGSYGYTF.

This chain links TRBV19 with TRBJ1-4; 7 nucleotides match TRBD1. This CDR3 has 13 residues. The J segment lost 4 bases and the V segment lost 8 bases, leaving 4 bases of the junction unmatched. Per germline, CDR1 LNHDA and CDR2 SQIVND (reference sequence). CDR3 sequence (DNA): TGTGCCAGTCGGGACAGACTTAATGAAAAACTGTTTTTT. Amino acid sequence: CASRDRLNEKLFF.

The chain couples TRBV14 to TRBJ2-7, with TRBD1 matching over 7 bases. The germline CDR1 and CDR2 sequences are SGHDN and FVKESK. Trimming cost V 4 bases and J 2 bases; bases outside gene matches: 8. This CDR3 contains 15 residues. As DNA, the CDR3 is TGTGCCAGCAGCCCCTTCTTTGGGACAGCCTACGAGCAGTACTTC. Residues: CASSPFFGTAYEQYF.

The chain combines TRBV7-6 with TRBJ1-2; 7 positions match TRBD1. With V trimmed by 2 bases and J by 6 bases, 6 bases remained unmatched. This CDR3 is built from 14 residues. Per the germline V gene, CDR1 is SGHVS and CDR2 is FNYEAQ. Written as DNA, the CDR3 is TGTGCCAGCAGCTTAACAGGGGAAAAGGATGGCTACACCTTC. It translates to CASSLTGEKDGYTF.

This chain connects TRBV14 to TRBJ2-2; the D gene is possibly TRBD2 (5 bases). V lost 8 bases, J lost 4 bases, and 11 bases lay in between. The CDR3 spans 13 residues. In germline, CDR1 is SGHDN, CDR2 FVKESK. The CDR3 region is CASGGLSTGELFF. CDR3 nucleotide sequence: TGTGCCAGCGGCGGACTCTCCACCGGGGAGCTGTTTTTT.

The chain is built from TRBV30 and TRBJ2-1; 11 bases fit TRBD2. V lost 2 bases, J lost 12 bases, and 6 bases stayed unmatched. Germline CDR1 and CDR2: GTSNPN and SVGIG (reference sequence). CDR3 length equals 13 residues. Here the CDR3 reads CAWSLAGGPPQFF. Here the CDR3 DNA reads TGTGCCTGGAGTCTAGCGGGAGGCCCCCCGCAGTTCTTC.

The CDR3, as DNA: TGTGCCTACCTGCTGGCCACCTCTGGAAACACCATATATTTT. Translated: CAYLLATSGNTIYF. V usage is TRBV30 and J usage is TRBJ1-3; D unresolved. CDR1 and CDR2 (germline): GTSNPN, SVGIG (reference sequence). V shed 7 bases and J shed 0 bases, with 13 bases lying between them. CDR3 size: 14 residues. Full variable domain (rest looked up from reference TRBV30 and TRBJ1-3): SQTIHQWPATLVQPVGSPLSLECTVEGTSNPNLYWYRQAAGRGLQLLFYSVGIGQISSEVPQNLSASRPQDRQFILSSKKLLLSDSGFYLCAYLLATSGNTIYFGEGSWLTVV.

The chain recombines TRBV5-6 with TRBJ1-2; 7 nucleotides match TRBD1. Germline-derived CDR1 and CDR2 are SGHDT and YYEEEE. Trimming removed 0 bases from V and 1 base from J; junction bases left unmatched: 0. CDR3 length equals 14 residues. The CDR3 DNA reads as TGTGCCAGCAGCTTGGGACAGGGTAACTATGGCTACACCTTC. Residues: CASSLGQGNYGYTF.

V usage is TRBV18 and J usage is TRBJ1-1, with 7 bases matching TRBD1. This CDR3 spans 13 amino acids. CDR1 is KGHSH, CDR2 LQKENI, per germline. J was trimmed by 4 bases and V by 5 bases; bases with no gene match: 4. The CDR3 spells CASSYDRVTEAFF. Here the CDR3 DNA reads TGTGCCAGCTCATACGACAGGGTCACTGAAGCTTTCTTT.

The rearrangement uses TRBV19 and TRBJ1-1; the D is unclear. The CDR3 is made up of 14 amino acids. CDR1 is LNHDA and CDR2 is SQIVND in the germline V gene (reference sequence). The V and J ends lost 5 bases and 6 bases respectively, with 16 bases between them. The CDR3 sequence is CASSHYVVPAEAFF. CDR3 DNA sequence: TGTGCCAGTAGTCACTACGTGGTTCCGGCTGAAGCTTTCTTT.

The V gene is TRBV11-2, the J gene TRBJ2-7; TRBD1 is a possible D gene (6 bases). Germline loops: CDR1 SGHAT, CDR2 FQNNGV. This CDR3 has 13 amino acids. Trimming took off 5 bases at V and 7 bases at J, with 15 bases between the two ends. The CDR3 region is CASSRLQGIEQYF. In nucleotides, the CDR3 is TGTGCCAGCAGCCGTTTACAGGGAATAGAGCAGTACTTC. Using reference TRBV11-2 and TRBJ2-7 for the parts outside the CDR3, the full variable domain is EAGVAQSPRYKIIEKRQSVAFWCNPISGHATLYWYQQILGQGPKLLIQFQNNGVVDDSQLPKDRFSAERLKGVDSTLKIQPAKLEDSAVYLCASSRLQGIEQYFGPGTRLTVT.

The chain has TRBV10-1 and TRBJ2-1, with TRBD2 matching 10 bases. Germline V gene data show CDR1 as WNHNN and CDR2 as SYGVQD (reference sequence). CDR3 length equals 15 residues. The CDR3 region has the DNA TGCGCGCCCTGGCTCAGGGGGCTAGCGGGGGTTGAGCAGTTCTTC. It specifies CAPWLRGLAGVEQFF.

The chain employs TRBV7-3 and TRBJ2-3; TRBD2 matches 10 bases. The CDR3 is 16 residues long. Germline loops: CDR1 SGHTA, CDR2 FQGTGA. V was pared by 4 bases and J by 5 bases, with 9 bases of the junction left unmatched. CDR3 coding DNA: TGTGCCAGCAGCTCCGTAGCGGGAGGCGAGGGAGATACGCAGTATTTT. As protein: CASSSVAGGEGDTQYF.

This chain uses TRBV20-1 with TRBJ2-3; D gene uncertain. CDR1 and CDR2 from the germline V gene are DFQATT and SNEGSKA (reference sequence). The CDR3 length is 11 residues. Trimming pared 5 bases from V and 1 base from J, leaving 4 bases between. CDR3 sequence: CSAAGTDTQYF. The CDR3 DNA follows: TGCAGTGCTGCAGGCACAGATACGCAGTATTTT.

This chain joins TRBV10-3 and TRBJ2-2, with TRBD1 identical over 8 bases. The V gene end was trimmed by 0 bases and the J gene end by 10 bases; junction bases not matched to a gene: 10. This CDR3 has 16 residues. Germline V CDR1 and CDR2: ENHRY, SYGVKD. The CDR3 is CAISESVTAGGVELFF. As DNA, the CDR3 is TGTGCCATCAGTGAGTCGGTCACCGCAGGGGGCGTGGAGCTGTTTTTT.

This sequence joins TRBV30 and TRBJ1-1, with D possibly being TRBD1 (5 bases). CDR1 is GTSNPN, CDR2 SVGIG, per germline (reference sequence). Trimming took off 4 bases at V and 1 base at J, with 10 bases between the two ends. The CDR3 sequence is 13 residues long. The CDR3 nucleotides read TGTGCCTGGACCGGACAATCGAACACTGAAGCTTTCTTT. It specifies CAWTGQSNTEAFF.

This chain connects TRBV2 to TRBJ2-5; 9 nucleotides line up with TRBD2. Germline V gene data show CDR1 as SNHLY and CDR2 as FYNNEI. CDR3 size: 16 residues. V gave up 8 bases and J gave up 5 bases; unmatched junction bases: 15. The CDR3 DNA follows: TGTGCCAGCCGGGAGACTAGCGGATCCTCTGGGGAGACCCAGTACTTC. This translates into CASRETSGSSGETQYF.

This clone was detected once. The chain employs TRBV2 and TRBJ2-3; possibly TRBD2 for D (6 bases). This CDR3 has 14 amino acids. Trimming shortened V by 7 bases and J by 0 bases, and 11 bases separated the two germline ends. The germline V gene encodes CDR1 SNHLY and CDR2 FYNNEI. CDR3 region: CASKGLLSTDTQYF. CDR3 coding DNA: TGTGCCAGCAAGGGACTTCTGAGCACAGATACGCAGTATTTT.

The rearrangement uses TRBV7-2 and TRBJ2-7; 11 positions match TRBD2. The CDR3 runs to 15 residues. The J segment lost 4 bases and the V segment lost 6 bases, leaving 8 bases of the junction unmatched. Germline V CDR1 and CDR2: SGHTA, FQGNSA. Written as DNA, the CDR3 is TGTGCCAGCAGGAACATAGCGGGAGGGCTTTACGAGCAGTACTTC. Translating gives CASRNIAGGLYEQYF.

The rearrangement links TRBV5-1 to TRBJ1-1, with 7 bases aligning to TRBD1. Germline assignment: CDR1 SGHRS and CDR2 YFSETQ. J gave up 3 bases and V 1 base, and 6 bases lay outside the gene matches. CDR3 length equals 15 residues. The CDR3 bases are TGCGCCAGCAGCTTGCATGGGACAGAAGACACTGAAGCTTTCTTT. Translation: CASSLHGTEDTEAFF.

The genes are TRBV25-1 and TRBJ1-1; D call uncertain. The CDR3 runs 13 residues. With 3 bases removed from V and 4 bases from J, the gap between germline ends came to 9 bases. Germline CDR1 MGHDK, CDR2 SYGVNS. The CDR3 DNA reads TGTGCCAGCAGTGACCTTACCGGCACTGAAGCTTTCTTT. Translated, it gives CASSDLTGTEAFF.

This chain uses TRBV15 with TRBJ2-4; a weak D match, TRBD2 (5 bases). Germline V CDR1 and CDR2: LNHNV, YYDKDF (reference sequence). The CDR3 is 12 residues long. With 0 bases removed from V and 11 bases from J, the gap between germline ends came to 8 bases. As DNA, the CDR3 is TGTGCCACCAGCAGAGATGAGGAGGTTCAGTACTTC. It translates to CATSRDEEVQYF.

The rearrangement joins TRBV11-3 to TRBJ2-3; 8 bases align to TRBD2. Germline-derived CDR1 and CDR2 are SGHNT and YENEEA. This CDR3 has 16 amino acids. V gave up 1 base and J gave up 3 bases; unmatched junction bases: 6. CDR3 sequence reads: CASSLGASGSTDTQYF. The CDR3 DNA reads TGTGCCAGCAGCTTAGGGGCTAGCGGGTCTACAGATACGCAGTATTTT.

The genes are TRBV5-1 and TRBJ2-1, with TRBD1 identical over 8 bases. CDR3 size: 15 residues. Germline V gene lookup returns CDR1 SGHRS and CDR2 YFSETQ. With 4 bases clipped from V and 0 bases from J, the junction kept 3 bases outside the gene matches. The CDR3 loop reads CASSMDRDSYNEQFF. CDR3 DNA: TGCGCCAGCAGCATGGACAGGGACTCCTACAATGAGCAGTTCTTC.

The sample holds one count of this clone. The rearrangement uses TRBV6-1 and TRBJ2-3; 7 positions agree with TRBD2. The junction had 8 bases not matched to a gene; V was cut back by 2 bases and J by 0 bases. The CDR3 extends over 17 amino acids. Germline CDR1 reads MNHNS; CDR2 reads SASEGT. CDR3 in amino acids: CASSELGGSLSTDTQYF. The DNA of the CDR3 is TGTGCCAGCAGTGAACTGGGCGGGAGTCTTAGCACAGATACGCAGTATTTT.

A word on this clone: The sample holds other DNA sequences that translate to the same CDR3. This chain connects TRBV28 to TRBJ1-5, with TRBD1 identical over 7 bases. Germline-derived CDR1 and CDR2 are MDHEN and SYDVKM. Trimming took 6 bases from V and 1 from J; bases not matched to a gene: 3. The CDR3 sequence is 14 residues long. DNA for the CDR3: TGTGCCAGCAGCTTCAGGGGGAGCAATCAGCCCCAGCATTTT. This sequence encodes CASSFRGSNQPQHF.

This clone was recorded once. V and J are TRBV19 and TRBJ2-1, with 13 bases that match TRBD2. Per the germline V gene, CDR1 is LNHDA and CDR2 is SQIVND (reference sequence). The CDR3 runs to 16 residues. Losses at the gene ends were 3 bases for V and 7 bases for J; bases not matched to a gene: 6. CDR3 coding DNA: TGTGCCAGTAGTATTGGAACGGGACTAGCGGGGAATGAGCAGTTCTTC. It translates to CASSIGTGLAGNEQFF. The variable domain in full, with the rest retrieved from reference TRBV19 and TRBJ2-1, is DGGITQSPKYLFRKEGQNVTLSCEQNLNHDAMYWYRQDPGQGLRLIYYSQIVNDFQKGDIAEGYSVSREKKESFPLTVTSAQKNPTAFYLCASSIGTGLAGNEQFFGPGTRLTVL.

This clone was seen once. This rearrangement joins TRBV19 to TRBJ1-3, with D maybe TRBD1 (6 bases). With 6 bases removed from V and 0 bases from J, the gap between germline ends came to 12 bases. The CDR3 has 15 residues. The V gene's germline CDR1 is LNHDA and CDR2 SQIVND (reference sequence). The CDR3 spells CASRSRTDSGNTIYF. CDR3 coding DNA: TGTGCCAGTAGGAGCCGGACAGACTCTGGAAACACCATATATTTT.